The source of this T cell receptor (beta chain) is a study of neurological immune-mediated disorders. This clonotype was seen ten or more times. Using its own MiXCR run on the 5' RACE reads, TCRdb lists one record per CDR3 protein. The sample includes about 55,000 distinct CDR3 sequences, around 4% of them seen just once. The sequence came from a man aged 25-45 years with multiple sclerosis. Source material: PBMCs.

Here the CDR3 DNA reads TGTGCCAGCAGTGCTCGGACAGGGGCGGCTGAAGCTTTCTTT. This gives the protein CASSARTGAAEAFF. The chain is built from TRBV12-3 or TRBV12-4 and TRBJ1-1; 9 bases agree with TRBD1. CDR3 size: 14 residues. Germline trimming cut 5 bases from V and 6 bases from J; bases unmatched to any gene: 7.